The next 22 T cell receptor beta chains were all read from a single sample in a study of blood T cell repertoires in COVID-19. Profiled with immunoSEQ multiplex PCR; TCRdb holds only in-frame clones, not every one. This sample has about 480,000 clones, with around 87% found just once. The specimen was PBMCs or T cells enriched from blood (not recorded which). The receptors stem from a woman between 35 and 50 years old who had recovered from COVID-19.

The rearrangement links TRBV3-1 (or the pseudogene TRBV3-2) to TRBJ2-7, with a possible D match to TRBD2 (5 bases). This CDR3 is built from 15 residues. Per the germline V gene, CDR1 is LGHDT and CDR2 is YNNKEL (reference sequence). With 0 bases removed from V and 0 bases from J, the gap between germline ends came to 9 bases. The CDR3 coding sequence is TGTGCCAGCAGCCAAGAAAGACTACCCTCCTACGAGCAGTACTTC. Translation gives CASSQERLPSYEQYF.

J is TRBJ2-1 and V is TRBV5-5, with 12 bases fitting TRBD1. Germline values: CDR1 SGHKS, CDR2 YYEKEE (reference sequence). This CDR3 contains 13 residues. The junction had 4 bases not matched to a gene; V was cut back by 0 bases and J by 15 bases. The CDR3 nucleotides are TGTGCCAGCAGCTTGGGGGACAGGGGGCCTTCGTTCTTC. Protein product: CASSLGDRGPSFF.

The chain is built from TRBV10-1 and TRBJ1-5; weak D call: TRBD1 (6 bases). The CDR3 runs 13 residues. The germline V gene encodes CDR1 WNHNN and CDR2 SYGVQD (reference sequence). V lost 5 bases and J 7 bases, leaving 12 bases between the germline ends. The DNA for the CDR3 is TGCGCCAGCAGTAGTCAGGGGCTACAGCCCCAGCATTTT. Translation gives CASSSQGLQPQHF.

This clone appeared once. The chain carries TRBV6-5 and TRBJ1-5; a possible D gene is TRBD1 (6 bases). The V end was cut by 6 bases, the J end by 5 bases, with 14 bases between. The germline CDR1 and CDR2 sequences are MNHEY and SVGAGI. The CDR3 has 14 residues. CDR3 sequence reads: CASRPAGGDQPQHF. The CDR3 DNA follows: TGTGCCAGCAGGCCCGCGGGGGGCGATCAGCCCCAGCATTTT.

The V gene is TRBV9, the J gene TRBJ2-4; 7 nucleotides match TRBD1. CDR1 SGDLS and CDR2 YYNGEE come from the germline V gene. Germline trimming cut 0 bases from V and 6 bases from J; bases unmatched to any gene: 6. The length of the CDR3 is 15 residues. The CDR3 here is CASSVVEGAGNIQYF. The CDR3 DNA sequence: TGTGCCAGCAGCGTAGTAGAGGGGGCAGGAAACATTCAGTACTTC. Combining the CDR3 with reference TRBV9 and TRBJ2-4 gives the whole variable domain DSGVTQTPKHLITATGQRVTLRCSPRSGDLSVYWYQQSLDQGLQFLIQYYNGEERAKGNILERFSAQQFPDLHSELNLSSLELGDSALYFCASSVVEGAGNIQYFGAGTRLSVL.

This chain joins TRBV7-2 and TRBJ1-2; no reliable D call. Trimming pared 1 base from V and 8 bases from J, leaving 11 bases between. In germline, CDR1 is SGHTA, CDR2 FQGNSA. CDR3 length: 13 residues. The CDR3 reads CASSLVPAGGYTF. The CDR3 DNA is TGTGCCAGCAGCTTAGTCCCTGCCGGGGGCTACACCTTC. Together with reference TRBV7-2 and TRBJ1-2, the CDR3 gives the full variable domain: GAGVSQSPSNKVTEKGKDVELRCDPISGHTALYWYRQSLGQGLEFLIYFQGNSAPDKSGLPSDRFSAERTGGSVSTLTIQRTQQEDSAVYLCASSLVPAGGYTFGSGTRLTVV.

The chain links TRBV6-4 to TRBJ2-5; 7 bases map to TRBD1. Losses at the gene ends were 5 bases for V and 2 bases for J; bases not matched to a gene: 8. The CDR3 sequence is 15 residues long. Germline CDR1 MRHNA, CDR2 SNTAGT. CDR3 DNA sequence: TGTGCCAGCAGTTCGCCGGGACAGAAGCAAGAGACCCAGTACTTC. Translation gives CASSSPGQKQETQYF.

The chain recombines TRBV6-5 with TRBJ1-2; D unclear. Trimming took off 2 bases at V and 8 bases at J, with 15 bases between the two ends. CDR1 MNHEY and CDR2 SVGAGI come from the germline V gene. The CDR3 is 14 amino acids. The CDR3 DNA reads TGTGCCAGCAGTTACAAGGTTGGAGCACCCGGCTACACCTTC. It yields the protein CASSYKVGAPGYTF.

The chain is built from TRBV4-1 and TRBJ2-4; D gene ambiguous. This CDR3 is 15 amino acids long. V lost 4 bases, J lost 0 bases, and 10 bases lay in between. Germline CDR1 reads MGHRA; CDR2 reads YSYEKL. CDR3 DNA: TGCGCCAGCAGCCCCCCTCTCGTAGCCAAAAACATTCAGTACTTC. Encoded protein: CASSPPLVAKNIQYF.

In DNA, the CDR3 is TGTGCCAGCAGCCTGGGACAGGGCCGGGCGGCTAATGAAAAACTGTTTTTT. This sequence encodes CASSLGQGRAANEKLFF. The J gene is TRBJ1-4, the V gene TRBV7-9; 9 bases map to TRBD1. Germline assignment: CDR1 SEHNR and CDR2 FQNEAQ (reference sequence). J gave up 3 bases and V 5 bases, and 10 bases lay outside the gene matches. The length of the CDR3 is 17 residues.

The rearrangement joins TRBV13 to TRBJ1-1; the D gene is possibly TRBD1 (5 bases). CDR3 size: 12 residues. V was clipped by 3 bases and J by 6 bases, with 8 bases between them. CDR1 is PRHDT and CDR2 is FYEKMQ in the germline V gene (reference sequence). CDR3 sequence (DNA): TGTGCCAGCAGCTTGGGGGGGGCTGAAGCTTTCTTT. This encodes CASSLGGAEAFF. Filled out from reference TRBV13 and TRBJ1-1, the complete variable domain reads AAGVIQSPRHLIKEKRETATLKCYPIPRHDTVYWYQQGPGQDPQFLISFYEKMQSDKGSIPDRFSAQQFSDYHSELNMSSLELGDSALYFCASSLGGAEAFFGQGTRLTVV.

J is TRBJ1-2 and V is TRBV19; 8 bases align to TRBD1. Germline V gene data show CDR1 as LNHDA and CDR2 as SQIVND (reference sequence). There are 15 residues in the CDR3. J gave up 4 bases and V 5 bases, and 9 bases lay outside the gene matches. DNA of the CDR3: TGTGCCAGTAGTCCCGCGGGACAGGCCGTCTATGGCTACACCTTC. Translated: CASSPAGQAVYGYTF.

The rearrangement joins TRBV11-2 to TRBJ2-3; maybe TRBD1 (5 bases). V gave up 4 bases and J gave up 0 bases, with 14 bases separating them. Per germline, CDR1 SGHAT and CDR2 FQNNGV. This CDR3 is built from 16 residues. This chain's CDR3 is CASSYHTGLSTDTQYF. CDR3 DNA: TGTGCCAGCAGCTATCATACAGGATTAAGCACAGATACGCAGTATTTT.

V and J are TRBV18 and TRBJ1-2; D perhaps matches TRBD1 (6 bases). The CDR3 loop spans 14 amino acids. The V gene lost 6 bases and the J gene lost 0 bases, with 11 bases spanning the gap. Germline loops: CDR1 KGHSH, CDR2 LQKENI. In DNA, the CDR3 is TGTGCCAGCTCTGGGACACAAGCTAACTATGGCTACACCTTC. Translating it yields CASSGTQANYGYTF.

A single count supports this clone. The V gene is TRBV20-1, the J gene TRBJ2-7; D is perhaps TRBD2 (6 bases). The germline V and J ends were trimmed by 3 bases and 6 bases, with 12 bases remaining between them. This CDR3 contains 12 residues. The V gene's germline CDR1 is DFQATT and CDR2 SNEGSKA (reference sequence). The CDR3 protein is CSASSRRVEQYF. The CDR3 bases are TGCAGTGCTAGTTCCCGGAGGGTCGAGCAGTACTTC.

The chain is built from TRBV2 and TRBJ1-1; no clear D. Germline-derived CDR1 and CDR2 are SNHLY and FYNNEI. The CDR3 runs to 13 residues. V lost 6 bases and J lost 4, with 12 bases in between. The CDR3 DNA follows: TGTGCCAGCAGATTCCTGTCGGGCACTGAAGCTTTCTTT. This gives the protein CASRFLSGTEAFF. Full variable domain (rest looked up from reference TRBV2 and TRBJ1-1): EPEVTQTPSHQVTQMGQEVILRCVPISNHLYFYWYRQILGQKVEFLVSFYNNEISEKSEIFDDQFSVERPDGSNFTLKIRSTKLEDSAMYFCASRFLSGTEAFFGQGTRLTVV.

J is TRBJ1-2 and V is TRBV6-5, with D possibly TRBD1 on 6 matching bases. CDR1 is MNHEY and CDR2 is SVGAGI in the germline V gene. The germline V and J ends were trimmed by 6 bases and 2 bases, with 16 bases remaining between them. The CDR3 length is 15 residues. In DNA form, the CDR3 reads TGTGCCAGCAGGGCCCGGGACATCTCCAACTATGGCTACACCTTC. Protein product: CASRARDISNYGYTF.

The chain uses TRBV27 and TRBJ1-6; D gene ambiguous. Germline-derived CDR1 and CDR2 are MNHEY and SMNVEV (reference sequence). The length of the CDR3 is 14 residues. Trimming took 6 bases from V and 2 from J, leaving 8 bases between them. The CDR3 protein is CASSLRTYNSPLHF. DNA of the CDR3: TGTGCCAGCAGCCTTCGTACCTATAATTCACCCCTCCACTTT.

V and J are TRBV18 and TRBJ2-7; D perhaps matches TRBD2 (6 bases). Trimming cost V 2 bases and J 1 base, with 9 bases left between them. Germline CDR1 and CDR2: KGHSH and LQKENI. There are 14 residues in the CDR3. The CDR3 nucleotides are TGTGCCAGCTCACCAACCGGGGGATCCTACGAGCAGTACTTC. This codes for CASSPTGGSYEQYF.

CDR3 sequence (DNA): TGTGCCATCAGTGACAGGGGCGGGCAGCCCCAGCATTTT. It translates to CAISDRGGQPQHF. The gene calls are TRBV10-3 and TRBJ1-5; maybe TRBD1 (6 bases). V lost 3 bases, J lost 7 bases, and 10 bases lay in between. CDR3 length: 13 amino acids. Germline V CDR1 and CDR2: ENHRY, SYGVKD.

The chain is built from TRBV5-6 and TRBJ2-2; tentatively, D is TRBD1 (5 bases). This CDR3 region has 17 residues. Deletions cut 1 base from V and 4 bases from J, with 17 bases between. Germline values: CDR1 SGHDT, CDR2 YYEEEE. Here the CDR3 reads CASSLHRSHGGTGELFF. The CDR3 DNA is TGTGCCAGCAGCTTGCACAGGTCCCACGGCGGCACCGGGGAGCTGTTTTTT.

The table lists this clone with a count of one. The V call is TRBV29-1, the J call TRBJ1-5; 8 positions match TRBD1. Trimming at V came to 8 bases and at J to 1 base, leaving 4 bases not matched to a gene. Germline CDR1 and CDR2: SQVTM and ANQGSEA. This CDR3 has 13 amino acids. The CDR3 spells CSPGGSSNQPQHF. For the CDR3, the DNA is TGCAGCCCAGGGGGCTCAAGCAATCAGCCCCAGCATTTT.